The 26 T cell receptor beta chains given below trace back to one sample, sequenced in a study of OX40 agonist ivuxolimab in advanced cancers. Libraries were prepared by immunoSEQ multiplex PCR; TCRdb keeps only in-frame clonotypes and omits some of them. The sample includes about 62,000 clones, about 91% of them seen just once. The source was CD4+ or CD8+ T cells sorted from blood, collected in a trial of the OX40 agonist ivuxolimab. These receptors all stem from an adult with an advanced solid tumor such as melanoma, head and neck, liver or kidney cancer.

This chain joins TRBV2 and TRBJ2-7; no clear D. The CDR3 has 15 amino acids. Germline V gene data show CDR1 as SNHLY and CDR2 as FYNNEI. Trimming took off 0 bases at V and 2 bases at J, with 11 bases between the two ends. CDR3: CASSEARQYTYEQYF. CDR3 sequence (DNA): TGTGCCAGCAGTGAAGCGAGGCAGTACACCTACGAGCAGTACTTC.

The rearrangement joins TRBV29-1 to TRBJ2-7; D possibly corresponds to TRBD1 (5 bases). CDR1 SQVTM and CDR2 ANQGSEA come from the germline V gene. The CDR3 runs 14 residues. Trimming took 1 base from V and 4 from J, leaving 14 bases between them. For the CDR3, the DNA is TGCAGCGTTGAAGTTGAGCAGGGTGGGTACGAGCAGTACTTC. The encoded protein is CSVEVEQGGYEQYF.

The chain combines TRBV15 with TRBJ2-3; D unclear. Trimming took off 0 bases at V and 5 bases at J, with 24 bases between the two ends. From germline, CDR1 is LNHNV and CDR2 YYDKDF (reference sequence). CDR3 size: 19 residues. CDR3 in DNA: TGTGCCACCAGCAGAGAGGATGATTTATATGACCCGTTACAAGATACGCAGTATTTT. It yields the protein CATSREDDLYDPLQDTQYF.

This rearrangement joins TRBV5-6 to TRBJ1-4, with 10 positions matching TRBD1. The CDR3 totals 15 residues. Germline V gene data show CDR1 as SGHDT and CDR2 as YYEEEE. The V gene end was trimmed by 0 bases and the J gene end by 7 bases; junction bases not matched to a gene: 3. The CDR3 is CASSLAGQGFEKLFF. The CDR3 nucleotides are TGTGCCAGCAGCTTGGCGGGACAGGGGTTTGAAAAACTGTTTTTT.

The V gene is TRBV27, the J gene TRBJ2-3; D gene unclear. V lost 1 base and J 4 bases, leaving 15 bases between the germline ends. CDR1 is MNHEY, CDR2 SMNVEV, per germline (reference sequence). CDR3 length equals 16 residues. CDR3 in amino acids: CASSLFSKYLADTQYF. DNA of the CDR3: TGTGCCAGCAGTTTATTTAGCAAGTATCTCGCAGATACGCAGTATTTT.

The V and J genes are TRBV6-1 and TRBJ2-7, with TRBD1 as a possible D gene (5 bases). Trimming took 0 bases from V and 4 from J, leaving 13 bases between them. The CDR3 spans 15 residues. CDR1 MNHNS and CDR2 SASEGT come from the germline V gene. The CDR3 nucleotides are TGTGCCAGCAGTGAAGCGGCCAGGGTGGGGTACGAGCAGTACTTC. This translates into CASSEAARVGYEQYF.

This clone was counted a single time. The chain has TRBV6-1 and TRBJ1-2; no firm D call. V was clipped by 8 bases and J by 1 base, with 11 bases between them. This CDR3 has 13 amino acids. Germline CDR1 reads MNHNS; CDR2 reads SASEGT. CDR3 protein: CASSSTDNYGYTF. The CDR3 nucleotides are TGTGCCAGCTCCTCCACCGATAACTATGGCTACACCTTC.

V usage is TRBV9 and J usage is TRBJ2-7, with D possibly TRBD2 on 7 matching bases. Germline assignment: CDR1 SGDLS and CDR2 YYNGEE. This CDR3 is 14 amino acids long. V was pared by 6 bases and J by 2 bases, with 15 bases between. This CDR3 is CASNEGGGPYEQYF. CDR3 in DNA: TGTGCCAGCAACGAAGGGGGGGGTCCCTACGAGCAGTACTTC.

V usage is TRBV27 and J usage is TRBJ1-2; 8 bases agree with TRBD1. CDR3 size: 12 residues. In germline, CDR1 is MNHEY, CDR2 SMNVEV (reference sequence). Trimming cost V 8 bases and J 2 bases; bases outside gene matches: 1. The CDR3 DNA follows: TGTGCCAGCCGGACAGGGAACTATGGCTACACCTTC. Its translation is CASRTGNYGYTF.

The gene calls are TRBV28 and TRBJ2-7; 12 positions agree with TRBD2. This CDR3 contains 15 residues. Germline values: CDR1 MDHEN, CDR2 SYDVKM. Germline trimming cut 5 bases from V and 3 bases from J; bases unmatched to any gene: 5. The CDR3 bases are TGTGCCAGCAGTCCCTGGACTAGCGGGATCTACGAGCAGTACTTC. Protein sequence: CASSPWTSGIYEQYF. Looking up the rest from reference TRBV28 and TRBJ2-7 gives the full variable domain: DVKVTQSSRYLVKRTGEKVFLECVQDMDHENMFWYRQDPGLGLRLIYFSYDVKMKEKGDIPEGYSVSREKKERFSLILESASTNQTSMYLCASSPWTSGIYEQYFGPGTRLTVT.

The J gene is TRBJ1-3, the V gene TRBV28; no reliable D call. Trimming shortened V by 6 bases and J by 2 bases, and 11 bases separated the two germline ends. The CDR3 consists of 14 residues. Germline V gene data show CDR1 as MDHEN and CDR2 as SYDVKM. CDR3 region: CASRRALAGNTIYF. The CDR3 nucleotides read TGTGCCAGCAGACGCGCGCTGGCTGGAAACACCATATATTTT.

V gene TRBV4-1 combines with J gene TRBJ1-1; tentative D call: TRBD1 (5 bases). V lost 0 bases and J 4 bases, leaving 12 bases between the germline ends. The CDR3 runs to 15 residues. Germline loops: CDR1 MGHRA, CDR2 YSYEKL. The CDR3 coding sequence is TGCGCCAGCAGCCAAGATGGTCGGGGGAGCACTGAAGCTTTCTTT. Translated, it gives CASSQDGRGSTEAFF.

The chain carries TRBV7-9 and TRBJ2-5, with D tentatively TRBD2 (6 bases). V gave up 5 bases and J gave up 1 base, with 14 bases separating them. The CDR3 is 15 amino acids. In germline, CDR1 is SEHNR, CDR2 FQNEAQ (reference sequence). The CDR3 loop is CASSPVERAQETQYF. CDR3 nucleotide sequence: TGTGCCAGCAGCCCCGTCGAGCGGGCCCAAGAGACCCAGTACTTC.

The chain is built from TRBV5-1 and TRBJ1-3; D gene unclear. Trimming took 0 bases from V and 0 from J, leaving 7 bases between them. Germline lookup yields CDR1 SGHRS and CDR2 YFSETQ. The CDR3 covers 15 residues. The CDR3 DNA is TGCGCCAGCAGCTTGGACGGCAGCTCTGGAAACACCATATATTTT. It specifies CASSLDGSSGNTIYF.

V is TRBV4-2 and J is TRBJ2-7; 8 nucleotides agree with TRBD1. In germline, CDR1 is LGHNA, CDR2 YNFKEQ. The CDR3 sequence is 15 residues long. The ends lost 0 bases at V and 5 bases at J; junction bases unmatched: 6. This chain's CDR3 is CASSQEPGGNDEQYF. In DNA, the CDR3 is TGTGCCAGCAGCCAAGAGCCAGGGGGCAACGACGAGCAGTACTTC.

The chain uses TRBV19 and TRBJ2-1, with 7 nucleotides matching TRBD2. Germline CDR1 and CDR2: LNHDA and SQIVND (reference sequence). The junction had 15 bases not matched to a gene; V was cut back by 5 bases and J by 8 bases. The CDR3 is 16 residues long. CDR3 region: CASSLNLAGAMDEQFF. For the CDR3, the DNA is TGTGCCAGTAGTCTAAACCTCGCGGGAGCGATGGATGAGCAGTTCTTC.

The chain carries TRBV4-1 and TRBJ1-2; D is undetermined. V lost 1 base and J lost 4, with 7 bases in between. Germline loops: CDR1 MGHRA, CDR2 YSYEKL. The CDR3 has 13 amino acids. The CDR3 DNA is TGCGCCAGCAGCCAAGTGGAAGTCTATGGCTACACCTTC. Translation: CASSQVEVYGYTF.

The chain couples TRBV28 to TRBJ2-1; no firm D call. The V end was cut by 6 bases, the J end by 9 bases, with 6 bases between. Germline V gene data show CDR1 as MDHEN and CDR2 as SYDVKM. The CDR3 has 10 residues. CDR3 in DNA: TGTGCCAGCAGGTTGGGTGAGCAGTTCTTC. As protein: CASRLGEQFF.

The rearrangement links TRBV18 to TRBJ2-2, with D maybe TRBD2 (6 bases). The CDR3 length is 14 residues. V dropped 7 bases and J dropped 4 bases, with 13 bases sitting between them. The germline CDR1 and CDR2 sequences are KGHSH and LQKENI. For the CDR3, the DNA is TGTGCCAGCTTACCGATGGGAGGCACCGGGGAGCTGTTTTTT. Translating it yields CASLPMGGTGELFF.

The chain employs TRBV7-6 and TRBJ1-6; tentative D call: TRBD1 (5 bases). CDR1 and CDR2 (germline): SGHVS, FNYEAQ. The ends were cut back, 4 bases at V and 2 bases at J, with 9 bases in the middle. This CDR3 is 15 amino acids long. The chain's CDR3 is CASSSGLAYNSPLHF. As DNA, the CDR3 is TGTGCCAGCAGCTCGGGACTTGCCTATAATTCACCCCTCCACTTT.

The chain is built from TRBV11-2 and TRBJ2-5; no clear D gene. V shed 0 bases and J shed 4 bases, with 12 bases lying between them. This CDR3 has 15 amino acids. Looked up from germline, CDR1 is SGHAT and CDR2 is FQNNGV. Here the CDR3 DNA reads TGTGCCAGCAGCTTAGAAGGATGGACCCCAGAGACCCAGTACTTC. Translation gives CASSLEGWTPETQYF.

The chain employs TRBV29-1 and TRBJ2-1, with 7 bases aligning to TRBD1. Germline lookup yields CDR1 SQVTM and CDR2 ANQGSEA. J was trimmed by 2 bases and V by 7 bases; bases with no gene match: 5. There are 13 residues in the CDR3. The CDR3 DNA sequence: TGCAGCGGCACCGGGACAGCCTACAATGAGCAGTTCTTC. Its protein is CSGTGTAYNEQFF.

The genes are TRBV2 and TRBJ2-3; 8 bases map to TRBD1. The V segment lost 10 bases and the J segment 5 bases; nucleotides outside the gene matches: 5. The germline V gene encodes CDR1 SNHLY and CDR2 FYNNEI. The CDR3 is 12 amino acids. CDR3 sequence reads: CATVTGGDTQYF. Written as DNA, the CDR3 is TGTGCCACCGTAACAGGGGGAGATACGCAGTATTTT.

This clone was seen only once. The V call is TRBV29-1, the J call TRBJ2-7; D is unclear. Looked up from germline, CDR1 is SQVTM and CDR2 is ANQGSEA. V shed 4 bases and J shed 3 bases, with 13 bases lying between them. The CDR3 spans 13 residues. The CDR3 protein is CSVVGQRRYEQYF. CDR3 coding DNA: TGCAGCGTTGTAGGCCAGCGACGCTACGAGCAGTACTTC.

DNA of the CDR3: TGTGCCACCAGCAGAGAGTCTGCCCCCGGGGAGCTGTTTTTT. Its protein product is CATSRESAPGELFF. The rearrangement links TRBV15 to TRBJ2-2; no clear D. The CDR3 totals 14 residues. Per germline, CDR1 LNHNV and CDR2 YYDKDF (reference sequence). V lost 0 bases, J lost 6 bases, and 8 bases lay in between.

The chain is built from TRBV6-1 and TRBJ2-1, with D uncertain. Germline loops: CDR1 MNHNS, CDR2 SASEGT. Between the trimmed V and J ends, which lost 4 bases and 6 bases, there was a span of 7 bases. This CDR3 spans 12 amino acids. The CDR3 loop reads CASSVEPNEQFF. In DNA, the CDR3 is TGTGCCAGCAGTGTGGAACCCAATGAGCAGTTCTTC.